This T cell receptor (beta chain) was retrieved from a study of cytomegalovirus exposure and HLA in healthy donors. This clone appeared once. No antigen is known for it. General study findings and limits: In a later analysis, TCR association rates varied by HLA locus: DRB1 most, HLA-C fewest. The listing of some 170 TCR beta chains classed them as cytomegalovirus-associated.

The CDR3 totals 14 residues. Per the germline V gene, CDR1 is SQVTM and CDR2 is ANQGSEA. Trimming stripped 3 bases from V and 4 bases from J, with 12 bases between. The PCR was carried out with 60 Vbeta primers and 13 Jbeta primers. Clones were sequenced by immunoSEQ multiplex PCR, and TCRdb holds only the in-frame ones, with some missing. The sample holds roughly 180,000 clones, roughly 84% seen once. The chain employs TRBV29-1 and TRBJ2-2; the D gene is possibly TRBD1 (6 bases). The sample taken for sequencing was PBMCs. The TCR sequence derives from a man younger than 45 in good health and CMV-seronegative. The CDR3 nucleotides are TGCAGCGTTGACTGGGGGCGCCCCACCGGGGAGCTGTTTTTT. It is translated as CSVDWGRPTGELFF.